These T cell receptor beta chains were read from a single sample in a study of beta chain features in type 1 diabetes. TCRdb's copy holds only in-frame clones and misses some; the assay was immunoSEQ multiplex PCR. The sample lists around 400,000 clones; around 12% were seen once. The specimen sequenced was naive CD4+ T cells from blood. Receptor source: a man aged 18 to 29 in good health. Both conserved end residues are part of each CDR3.

V gene,CDR3 protein
TRBV6-5,CASSPRQVHGHTF
TRBV4-1,CASSQDGNEQYF
TRBV4-3,CASSQGPSGEYEQYF
TRBV7-3,CASSFRVAGELFF
TRBV5-1,CASSGMRTDTQYF
TRBV7-9,CASSQTGERETQYF
TRBV9,CASSAQGSEAFF
TRBV6-5,CASSYSSQGAYGYTF
TRBV28,CATPTTTRDEQFF
TRBV7-2,CASSPDWSSYNEQFF
TRBV5-4,CASSLGIGTGDLITYEQYF
TRBV28,CASSLSGSFDGQYF
TRBV18,CASSPQETSYEQYF
TRBV6-5,CASSYQGNEQFF
TRBV7-6,CASSLTGFSTDTQYF
TRBV5-1,CASSFGGGQVRETQYF
TRBV7-9,CASSSRQGRTEAFF
TRBV29-1,CSVERGGGGSSYNEQFF
TRBV30,CAWSQVRNTEAFF
TRBV16,CASSQTGLDYGYTF
TRBV28,CASSQPGQGAYEQYF
TRBV2,CASSEGVSGELFF
TRBV7-3,CASSLVRSTGKETQYF
TRBV5-1,CASSHWTSGDSSSYNEQFF
TRBV30,CALRQAETQYF
TRBV18,CASSPPGTSGSVRYEQYF
TRBV6-6,CASSYRAEKLFF
TRBV11-2,CASSLVVTSGNEYF
TRBV6-6,CASREGRHVYGYTF
TRBV9,CASSVEAGAGHGYTF
TRBV14,CASSIIAGGPYNEQFF
TRBV5-4,CASSLVQGARSPLHF
TRBV19,CASSRTSGTYEQYF
TRBV19,CASSSGRAGTGELFF
TRBV11-3,CASSLNRVSGQFF
TRBV9,CASSVEGGQGTSYEQYF
TRBV30,CARGTDNSPLHF